One and the same sample provided the 9 T cell receptor beta chains below, sequenced in a study of regulatory T cells in long-lasting Graves disease (TCRdb year 2021). The library was built by means of multiplex PCR. Sequencer: Illumina HiSeq 4000. iRepertoire HTBI primers and Arm-PCR amplification of CDR3 regions were used to construct TCR beta libraries. The public sequencing data were trimmed at Q25 with fastp and processed into clonotypes with MiXCR by TCRdb, which kept only in-frame beta chains. Duplicate CDR3 protein sequences are folded into a single record with the most common DNA and genes. Counted in this sample were 400,000 to 550,000 distinct CDR3 sequences; 14% to 15% of them appeared once. The biggest ten clones account for around 15% of the sample. The time point label here, explained by the study, means: newly diagnosed GD, antithyroid drugs for less than 3 months. For both TCR sequencing and RNA sequencing, RNA was extracted from PBMCs using TRIzol.

This same sample was also part of a study on T cells in Graves' hyperthyroidism and ophthalmopathy.

The sequences come from peripheral blood mononuclear cells (PBMCs), collected at new diagnosis, from a patient treated with antithyroid drugs. These receptors were taken from a woman in her 30s with Graves disease. Donor details come from another sample of the same person, matched by shared clones.

This clonotype occurred many times. V and J are TRBV12-3 or TRBV12-4 and TRBJ1-1; no reliable D call. This CDR3 region has 14 residues. V was trimmed by 3 bases and J by 0 bases, leaving 8 bases between them. The CDR3 DNA reads TGTGCCAGCAGTTTGGACCTTATGAACACTGAAGCTTTCTTT. This sequence encodes CASSLDLMNTEAFF.

This sequence joins TRBV13 and TRBJ1-2; TRBD1 is a possible D gene (6 bases). Germline lookup yields CDR1 PRHDT and CDR2 FYEKMQ (reference sequence). This CDR3 comprises 14 residues. Trimming took 5 bases from V and 2 from J, leaving 12 bases between them. The CDR3 nucleotides are TGTGCCAGCAGCCCCAGGACAGAAAACTATGGCTACACCTTC. It encodes CASSPRTENYGYTF.

This clonotype was recorded many times. This sequence joins TRBV18 and TRBJ2-1; 7 bases fit TRBD2. CDR3 length: 15 amino acids. Germline-derived CDR1 and CDR2 are KGHSH and LQKENI. The junction had 5 bases not matched to a gene; V was cut back by 3 bases and J by 3 bases. The CDR3 DNA is TGTGCCAGCTCACCCAGGGAGGGTAACTACAATGAGCAGTTCTTC. The encoded protein is CASSPREGNYNEQFF.

There are many counts of this clonotype. The chain has TRBV5-4 and TRBJ2-3; the D is unclear. The CDR3 totals 13 residues. V was trimmed by 5 bases and J by 4 bases, leaving 11 bases between them. Germline CDR1 SGHNT, CDR2 YYREEE (reference sequence). The CDR3 protein is CASRPELPDTQYF. The CDR3 DNA reads TGTGCCAGCAGGCCCGAACTACCAGATACGCAGTATTTT.

The J gene is TRBJ2-5, the V gene TRBV20-1; 13 bases are shared with TRBD2. The germline V gene has CDR1 DFQATT and CDR2 SNEGSKA (reference sequence). The V gene end was trimmed by 0 bases and the J gene end by 0 bases; junction bases not matched to a gene: 7. The CDR3 extends over 18 amino acids. CDR3 amino acids: CSARDPGTSGTYQETQYF. The DNA for the CDR3 is TGCAGTGCTAGAGACCCCGGGACTAGCGGGACGTACCAAGAGACCCAGTACTTC.

Points on this clonotype: A far larger clone lies a single base away; this is likely a read error. The chain recombines TRBV6-2 or TRBV6-3 with TRBJ2-1; 10 nucleotides line up with TRBD2. This CDR3 spans 15 amino acids. V lost 6 bases to trimming and J lost 3 bases; unmatched junction nucleotides: 5. Germline loops: CDR1 MNHEY, CDR2 SVGEGT. Here the CDR3 DNA reads TGTGCCAGCAGATCCGGGACTAGCGACTACAATGAGCAGTTCTTC. It translates to CASRSGTSDYNEQFF.

At least ten counts were recorded for this clonotype. This chain uses TRBV25-1 with TRBJ2-1; D gene ambiguous. V was cut by 7 bases and J by 4 bases, with 11 bases left in between. CDR3 length equals 13 residues. CDR1 and CDR2 from the germline V gene are MGHDK and SYGVNS. CDR3 DNA: TGTGCCAGCAATCTTCTGGGGTACAATGAGCAGTTCTTC. Encoded protein: CASNLLGYNEQFF.

This clonotype was counted many times. The rearrangement uses TRBV3-1 and TRBJ2-1; 9 bases match TRBD2. The V gene end was trimmed by 1 base and the J gene end by 4 bases; junction bases not matched to a gene: 2. The CDR3 is made up of 15 amino acids. Germline lookup yields CDR1 LGHDT and CDR2 YNNKEL (reference sequence). The CDR3 bases are TGTGCCAGCAGCCAAGGACTAGCGGAATACAATGAGCAGTTCTTC. Translating gives CASSQGLAEYNEQFF.

This clonotype was seen many times. CDR3 nucleotides: TGTGCCCGAGGGGCGCCGGGCACAGATACGCAGTATTTT. Translation gives CARGAPGTDTQYF. The V gene is TRBV30, the J gene TRBJ2-3; perhaps D is TRBD1 or TRBD2 (5 bases each). The CDR3 has 13 residues. In germline, CDR1 is GTSNPN, CDR2 SVGIG (reference sequence). V was clipped by 8 bases and J by 1 base, with 13 bases between them.